This T cell receptor beta chain was observed in a study of OX40 agonist ivuxolimab in advanced cancers. Study overall: The treatment was a fully human IgG2 OX40 agonist, ivuxolimab.

The repertoire was sequenced with immunoSEQ multiplex PCR; TCRdb's copy has only in-frame clones and lacks some. This table holds about 68,000 clones, about 91% found once. Germline trimming cut 6 bases from V and 4 bases from J; bases unmatched to any gene: 12. This CDR3 comprises 15 residues. CDR1 and CDR2 from the germline V gene are SGHAT and FQNNGV. This sequence was found in an adult with an advanced solid tumor such as melanoma, head and neck, liver or kidney cancer. The chain couples TRBV11-2 to TRBJ2-7, with 7 bases lining up with TRBD1. The sample was CD4+ or CD8+ T cells sorted from blood, taken in a trial of the OX40 agonist ivuxolimab. The CDR3 spells CASSGAPGGRYEQYF. The CDR3 DNA sequence: TGTGCCAGCAGTGGGGCTCCAGGGGGTAGATACGAGCAGTACTTC.